This TCR beta chain was observed in a study of T cells in Graves' hyperthyroidism and ophthalmopathy (dated by TCRdb to about 2019). Study-level background: Peripheral blood samples were taken at initial diagnosis, before any treatment was given. TCR V-J signatures able to tell the groups apart were searched for in a discovery cohort of some 97 patients, of whom roughly 42 had Graves' ophthalmopathy and more than 55 had stable Graves' hyperthyroidism. The 100 or so discovery patients were randomly divided into training and test sets at a 7:3 ratio. Prospective prediction of ophthalmopathy was tested in an independent validation cohort consisting of 18 to 20 hyperthyroidism patients and about 17 patients who later progressed to ophthalmopathy. Thyroid tissue and blood T-cell repertoires from six Graves' hyperthyroidism patients were also compared in the study. The paper describes TCR Vbeta CDR3 sequencing of 120 to 150 peripheral blood samples, made up of under 50 ophthalmopathy patients, roughly 80 hyperthyroidism patients and approximately 17 progressor patients. Once sampling was done, hyperthyroidism patients were given methimazole at a starting dose of 30 mg daily, whereas ophthalmopathy patients were given high-dose intravenous methylprednisolone.

A patient counted as having stable Graves' hyperthyroidism if no progression to ophthalmopathy occurred over 18 months of follow-up. The hyperthyroidism patients were between 18 and 65 years old and newly diagnosed, with a disease duration of less than 2 months. Any patient with an uncontrolled infection, another autoimmune disease, pregnancy or lactation was excluded. Clinical symptoms, serum thyroxine and TRAb, thyroid ultrasound, and orbital computed tomography formed the basis for the diagnoses. PBMCs were separated from roughly 9.3 ml of fresh peripheral blood using Ficoll-Paque density gradient centrifugation. Total RNA was extracted with Trizol reagent, and quality was checked on an Agilent 2100 Bioanalyzer. TCR beta CDR3 regions were amplified from RNA transcripts. A first-round RT-PCR of the TCR CDR3 used the HTBI primer set with the Qiagen OneStep RT-PCR kit. Libraries were constructed in a second round of multiplex PCR, after which size selection and purification were performed. Sequencing of the libraries was done on an Illumina HiSeq2000 using paired-end 100 bp reads. The authors' pipeline ran thus. SOAPnuke was used to process the raw data, removing reads that contained adapters or uncalled bases, had a mean Phred below 15, or lacked an exact match to the constant primer or identifier. COPE v1.2.5 was used to merge high-quality paired reads, and clonotypes were defined as unique nucleotide sequences. MiTCR v1.1 was used to align clonotypes to the IMGT TRBV, TRBD and TRBJ reference segments. Analysis was restricted to V-J combinations with a frequency above 0.0001, which covered roughly 99% of repertoires. A TCS score was defined as the ratio of F50 (clonal expansion) to E x V (chaos), with BLOSUM62-based TCRdist applied between CDR3 peptides within each V-J. Welch's t-statistics and random forest reduced several hundred V-J features to roughly 13, which were used in a naive Bayes classifier (R e1071). The similarity between thyroid and blood repertoires was quantified using the Morisita-Horn index. Using fastp at Q25 and MiXCR, TCRdb reprocessed the public reads and kept productive beta chains. Rows are unified per CDR3 protein, each entry keeping the most common DNA and genes. These V and J calls derive from TCRdb rather than the authors' analysis. Counted in this sample were around 720,000 distinct CDR3 sequences; over 35% of them appeared once. The top ten constitute 30% to 40% of the sample.

In this sample, this clonotype turned up many times. The specificity of this receptor is unknown. No base-level quality is on record; no much larger clone is a single base apart. Beyond this particular receptor, the publication reports: In cross-validation, a model built on a 13 V-J signature told ophthalmopathy apart from stable hyperthyroidism with just under 90% sensitivity and about 81% specificity, and in testing the same model reached 80%/75%. Most expanded thyroid clonotypes (frequency above 0.001) were also detected in blood, a finding suggesting that blood repertoires may reflect thyroid immune responses. In validation, the model predicted progression to ophthalmopathy with roughly 66% sensitivity and less than 80% specificity, a median of roughly seven months before onset. Sample size was not statistically predetermined, and investigators were not blinded to group allocation.

The receptor was derived from a woman aged 40 to 50 with Graves' hyperthyroidism. The source material was blood.

CDR3 sequence: CATRGPNQPQHF. The DNA reads as follows: TGTGCCACCAGAGGGCCGAATCAGCCCCAGCATTTT. The chain links TRBV24-1 with TRBJ1-5, with the D segment identity uncertain. The germline ends are 7 bases apart after V is trimmed by 7 bases and J by 4 bases. From the cysteine up to the phenylalanine, the CDR3 has a length of 12 residues. Of all the DNA, just the CDR3 is kept, 36 bases in frame from base 1. The germline V gene encodes CDR1 KGHDR and CDR2 SFDVKD.